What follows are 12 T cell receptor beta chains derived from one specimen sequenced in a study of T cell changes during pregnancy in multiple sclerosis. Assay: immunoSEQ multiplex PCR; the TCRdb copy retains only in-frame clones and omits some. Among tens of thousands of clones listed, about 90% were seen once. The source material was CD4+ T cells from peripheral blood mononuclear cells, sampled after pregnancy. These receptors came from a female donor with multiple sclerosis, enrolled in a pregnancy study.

The CDR3 reads CASRQSGSGYGYTF. Written as DNA, the CDR3 is TGTGCCAGCAGGCAATCAGGGTCCGGCTATGGCTACACCTTC. The genes are TRBV6-5 and TRBJ1-2; weak D call: TRBD1 (5 bases). This CDR3 comprises 14 residues. Germline assignment: CDR1 MNHEY and CDR2 SVGAGI. Trimming cost V 6 bases and J 4 bases, with 15 bases left between them.

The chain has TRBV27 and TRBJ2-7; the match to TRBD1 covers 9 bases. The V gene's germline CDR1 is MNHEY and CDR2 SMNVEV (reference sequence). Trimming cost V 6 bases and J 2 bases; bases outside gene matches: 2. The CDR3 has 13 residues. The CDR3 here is CASRRTGAYEQYF. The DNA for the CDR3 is TGTGCCAGCAGGAGGACAGGGGCCTACGAGCAGTACTTC.

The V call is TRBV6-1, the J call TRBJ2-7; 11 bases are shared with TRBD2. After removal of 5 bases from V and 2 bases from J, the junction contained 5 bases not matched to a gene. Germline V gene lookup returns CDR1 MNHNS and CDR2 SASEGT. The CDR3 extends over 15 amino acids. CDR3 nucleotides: TGTGCCAGCAGTTTGACTAGCGGGAACCCCTACGAGCAGTACTTC. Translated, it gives CASSLTSGNPYEQYF.

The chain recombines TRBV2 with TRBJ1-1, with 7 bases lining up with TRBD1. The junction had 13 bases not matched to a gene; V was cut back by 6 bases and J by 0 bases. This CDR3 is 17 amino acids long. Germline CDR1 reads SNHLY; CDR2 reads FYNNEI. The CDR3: CASSASGGKVLNTEAFF. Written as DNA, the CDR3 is TGTGCCAGCAGCGCATCAGGGGGGAAGGTTTTGAACACTGAAGCTTTCTTT.

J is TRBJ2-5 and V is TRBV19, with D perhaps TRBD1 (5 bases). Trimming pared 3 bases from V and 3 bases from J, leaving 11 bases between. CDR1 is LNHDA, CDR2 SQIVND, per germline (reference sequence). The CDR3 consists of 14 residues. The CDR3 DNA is TGTGCCAGTAGTATCTGGGGCAGCAAAGAGACCCAGTACTTC. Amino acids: CASSIWGSKETQYF.

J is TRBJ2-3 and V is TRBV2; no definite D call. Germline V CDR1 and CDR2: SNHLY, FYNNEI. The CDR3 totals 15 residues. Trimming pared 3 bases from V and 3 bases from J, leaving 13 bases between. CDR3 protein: CASSDIASRTDTQYF. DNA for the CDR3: TGTGCCAGCAGTGATATAGCTAGTAGAACAGATACGCAGTATTTT.

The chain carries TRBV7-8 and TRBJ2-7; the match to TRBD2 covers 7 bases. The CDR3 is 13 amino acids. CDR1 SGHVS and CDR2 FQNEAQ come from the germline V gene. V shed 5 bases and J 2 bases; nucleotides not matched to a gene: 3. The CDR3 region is CASSISGTYEQYF. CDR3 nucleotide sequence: TGTGCCAGCAGCATCAGCGGGACCTACGAGCAGTACTTC.

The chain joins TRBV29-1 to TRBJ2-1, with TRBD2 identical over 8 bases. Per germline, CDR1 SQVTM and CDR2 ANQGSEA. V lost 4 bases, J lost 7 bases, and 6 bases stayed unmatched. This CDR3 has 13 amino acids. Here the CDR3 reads CSVAGGPRNEQFF. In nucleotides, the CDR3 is TGCAGCGTTGCGGGAGGGCCGAGGAATGAGCAGTTCTTC.

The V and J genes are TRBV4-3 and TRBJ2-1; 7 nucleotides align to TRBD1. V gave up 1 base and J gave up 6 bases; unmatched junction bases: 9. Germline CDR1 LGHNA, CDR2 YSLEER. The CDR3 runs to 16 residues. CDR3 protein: CASSQGLQGERNEQFF. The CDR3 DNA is TGCGCCAGCAGCCAAGGACTGCAGGGGGAGCGCAATGAGCAGTTCTTC.

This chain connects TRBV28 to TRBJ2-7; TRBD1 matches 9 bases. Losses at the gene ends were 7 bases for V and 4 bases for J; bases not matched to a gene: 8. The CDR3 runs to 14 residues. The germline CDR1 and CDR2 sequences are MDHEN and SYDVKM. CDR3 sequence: CASIPGQGGYEQYF. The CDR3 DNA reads TGTGCCAGCATTCCGGGACAGGGTGGGTACGAGCAGTACTTC.

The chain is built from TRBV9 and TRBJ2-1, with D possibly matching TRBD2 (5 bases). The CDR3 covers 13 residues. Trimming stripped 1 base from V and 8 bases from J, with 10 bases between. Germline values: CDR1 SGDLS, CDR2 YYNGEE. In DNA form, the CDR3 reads TGTGCCAGCAGCGTATGGCGGGCCGATGAGCAGTTCTTC. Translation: CASSVWRADEQFF. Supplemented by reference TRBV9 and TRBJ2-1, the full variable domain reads DSGVTQTPKHLITATGQRVTLRCSPRSGDLSVYWYQQSLDQGLQFLIQYYNGEERAKGNILERFSAQQFPDLHSELNLSSLELGDSALYFCASSVWRADEQFFGPGTRLTVL.

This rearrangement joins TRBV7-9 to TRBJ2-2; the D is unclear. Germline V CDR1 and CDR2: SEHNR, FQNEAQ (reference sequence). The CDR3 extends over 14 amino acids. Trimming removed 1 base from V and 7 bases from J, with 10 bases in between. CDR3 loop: CASSLGQDVGELFF. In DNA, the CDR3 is TGTGCCAGCAGCTTAGGACAAGATGTCGGGGAGCTGTTTTTT.